This TCR beta chain came from a study of blood T cell repertoires in COVID-19 (dated by TCRdb to 2018 to 2021). Regarding the study in general: Samples covering the acute and convalescent phases of COVID-19 were provided by collaborators in the United States, Italy and Spain. Where HLA class I and class II types were available, the types were taken from metadata supplied by the sample provider, not from assay-based typing. Subjects who had been exposed to COVID-19, were actively infected with it, or had recovered from it provided the deeply sampled blood TCRbeta repertoires that made up the dataset. Samples were obtained from the ongoing ImmuneRACE study (first 160 participants) and from over 1,000 subjects provided by 6 global collaborators. The sample metadata nearly always contained a de-identified subject ID, COVID-19 status, age in years and sex. The repertoires were released in a freely available public database intended as a resource for research on the immune response to SARS-CoV-2. The prospective study material was composed of cDNA or gDNA derived from T cells, B-cell-depleted T cells, or PBMCs. The investigation overall reported the following: The quantity of clinical and demographic metadata differed by source and by participant and was supplied without curation.

Concerning this clone: Its target antigen remains unknown. Base qualities were left out, and no much larger clone turns up one base away.

Including cysteine and phenylalanine, the CDR3 has 14 amino acids. The entry retains the CDR3 DNA only, 42 bases that are in frame from base 1. Taken from the germline V gene, the CDR1 and CDR2 loops are SGHRS and YFSETQ. Relative to germline, V is 5 bases shorter and J is 3 bases shorter, with 14 bases between their ends. In Seattle, one collaborating source enrolled patients while the infection was active and tracked those patients longitudinally over the course of disease. Collaborating institutions collected whole blood in K2EDTA tubes following their own protocols. For TCRbeta analysis, collaborator samples were shipped as frozen whole blood, as isolated PBMCs, or as DNA extracted from either sample type. The immunoSEQ Assay, a bias-controlled multiplex PCR, was used to amplify TCRbeta CDR3 regions from genomic DNA. The authors' analysis ran thus. The number of nucleated cells in each sample was estimated from the amplification of reference gene primers within the assay. To quantify the absolute abundance of each unique TCRbeta CDR3 rearrangement, sequence reads were collapsed and filtered. For each sample, productive Simpson clonality was calculated as the square root of Simpson's diversity index over productive rearrangements. This immuneACCESS table, as held by TCRdb, lists in-frame sequences with V and J called but not all clones. Of the missing ones, under half trace to an unresolved V gene in checked studies; the others have no known cause. V, J and clone size are those of that table, while D and trimming were read from the DNA. This sample gives over 150,000 clones in total; approximately 80% of them show up just once. The top ten constitute 9.5% to 13% of the sample.

The sequence came from a woman aged 55-75 years with COVID-19, enrolled during active disease. This chain joins TRBV5-1 to TRBJ1-2; there is no confident call for the D gene. Material for sequencing was peripheral blood. The CDR3 reads CASRGGGAHYGYTF. The nucleotides are TGCGCCAGCAGAGGTGGCGGTGCACACTATGGCTACACCTTC. The variable domain in full, with residues beyond the CDR3 obtained from the reference TRBV5-1 and TRBJ1-2 genes, is KAGVTQTPRYLIKTRGQQVTLSCSPISGHRSVSWYQQTPGQGLQFLFEYFSETQRNKGNFPGRFSGRQFSNSRSEMNVSTLELGDSALYLCASRGGGAHYGYTFGSGTRLTVV.